This T cell receptor (beta chain) emerged from a study of blood T cell repertoires in COVID-19. Trimming removed 2 bases at V and 5 bases at J, with 9 bases between. The CDR3 extends over 14 amino acids. Per the germline V gene, CDR1 is KGHSH and CDR2 is LQKENI. Clinical history reported by participants formed the basis on which cohorts were assigned. Assay: immunoSEQ multiplex PCR; the TCRdb copy retains only in-frame clones and omits some. Here the sample spans over 250,000 clones, 85% to 90% being singletons. V usage is TRBV18 and J usage is TRBJ2-2; D perhaps matches TRBD2 (6 bases). The sequence was obtained from a woman aged 60-75 years in a cohort exposed to, infected with or recovered from COVID-19 (not recorded which). Material for sequencing was PBMCs or T cells enriched from blood (not recorded which). The CDR3 sequence: CASSPDGRTGELFF. In nucleotides, the CDR3 is TGTGCCAGCTCACCAGATGGGAGGACCGGGGAGCTGTTTTTT.